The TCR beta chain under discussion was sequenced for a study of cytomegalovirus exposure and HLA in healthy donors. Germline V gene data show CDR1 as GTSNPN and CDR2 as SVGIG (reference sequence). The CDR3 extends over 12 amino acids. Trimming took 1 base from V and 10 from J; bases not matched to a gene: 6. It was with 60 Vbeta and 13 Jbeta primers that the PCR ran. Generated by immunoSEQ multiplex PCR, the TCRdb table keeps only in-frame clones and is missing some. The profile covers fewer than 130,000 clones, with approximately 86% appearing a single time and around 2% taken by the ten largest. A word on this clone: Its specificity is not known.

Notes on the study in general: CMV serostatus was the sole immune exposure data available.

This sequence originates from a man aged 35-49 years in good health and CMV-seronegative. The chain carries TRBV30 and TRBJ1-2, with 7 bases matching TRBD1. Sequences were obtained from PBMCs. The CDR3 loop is CAWSASGGTYTF. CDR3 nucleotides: TGTGCCTGGAGTGCTTCAGGGGGGACCTACACCTTC.